The clone carrying this TCR beta chain was observed once. This sample is part of a study of blood T cell repertoires in COVID-19. This CDR3 is built from 15 residues. CDR1 SGHTA and CDR2 FQGNSA come from the germline V gene. The V end was cut by 1 base, the J end by 5 bases, with 15 bases between. The assay was immunoSEQ multiplex PCR, and TCRdb's table has in-frame clones only and misses some. The repertoire holds hundreds of thousands of clones, with about nine tenths as singletons. This chain joins TRBV7-2 and TRBJ2-7; TRBD2 might be the D (5 bases). The sequenced sample was PBMCs or T cells enriched from blood (not recorded which). The receptor's source is a woman between 55 and 75 years old who had recovered from COVID-19. The CDR3 here is CASSLGRGPFDEQYF. The CDR3 DNA reads TGTGCCAGCAGCTTAGGTCGAGGGCCGTTCGACGAGCAGTACTTC.